What follows are 24 T cell receptor beta chains derived from one specimen sequenced in a study of beta chain features in type 1 diabetes. Expressed TCRB transcripts were sequenced because the entire RNA isolate underwent reverse transcription. Assay: immunoSEQ multiplex PCR; the TCRdb copy retains only in-frame clones and omits some. The table shows 640,000 or so clones, with 11% to 15% occurring only once. No antigen is known for these receptors. Overall study results and limits: Among all four CD4+ subsets, Type 1 diabetes patients had TCRB CDR3s that were moderately but significantly shorter.

The sequencing input was naive CD4+ T cells from blood. These TCRs come from a man aged 18 to 29 with type 1 diabetes.

The chain combines TRBV7-9 with TRBJ1-1; 7 positions agree with TRBD1. CDR3 size: 14 residues. Germline V CDR1 and CDR2: SEHNR, FQNEAQ (reference sequence). V shed 5 bases, J shed 1 base, and the junction held 4 bases outside the gene matches. Written as DNA, the CDR3 is TGTGCCAGCAGCCCTCGACAGGGGAACACTGAAGCTTTCTTT. Amino acid sequence: CASSPRQGNTEAFF.

This clone has just a few counts. The chain employs TRBV25-1 and TRBJ2-1, with 9 bases lining up with TRBD1. The ends lost 3 bases at V and 3 bases at J; junction bases unmatched: 6. The germline gives CDR1 MGHDK, CDR2 SYGVNS. CDR3 size: 16 residues. This chain's CDR3 is CASSDPGQGLYNEQFF. CDR3 in DNA: TGTGCCAGCAGTGACCCTGGACAGGGGCTCTACAATGAGCAGTTCTTC.

This sequence joins TRBV7-2 and TRBJ2-7, with no clear D. Germline lookup yields CDR1 SGHTA and CDR2 FQGNSA. CDR3 size: 14 residues. The germline V and J ends were trimmed by 5 bases and 0 bases, with 11 bases remaining between them. Here the CDR3 reads CASSGPASSYEQYF. The CDR3 DNA sequence: TGTGCCAGCAGCGGTCCGGCTAGCTCCTACGAGCAGTACTTC.

This clone was seen only a few times. The chain uses TRBV19 and TRBJ1-5, with D possibly TRBD1 on 6 matching bases. V lost 6 bases to trimming and J lost 5 bases, with 14 bases between them. This CDR3 has 14 residues. Germline CDR1 is LNHDA and CDR2 is SQIVND (reference sequence). The CDR3 bases are TGTGCCAGTAGGCGGGGGGCGAGGGATCAGCCCCAGCATTTT. Protein product: CASRRGARDQPQHF. The full variable domain, completed using reference TRBV19 and TRBJ1-5, is DGGITQSPKYLFRKEGQNVTLSCEQNLNHDAMYWYRQDPGQGLRLIYYSQIVNDFQKGDIAEGYSVSREKKESFPLTVTSAQKNPTAFYLCASRRGARDQPQHFGDGTRLSIL.

This clone was seen once. The chain carries TRBV11-3 and TRBJ2-3, with TRBD2 identical over 7 bases. The CDR3 covers 19 residues. The germline V gene has CDR1 SGHNT and CDR2 YENEEA. V shed 0 bases and J 3 bases; nucleotides not matched to a gene: 15. The CDR3 protein is CASSLEYGTGGRETDTQYF. The CDR3 coding sequence is TGTGCCAGCAGCTTAGAGTACGGCACTGGCGGGAGAGAAACAGATACGCAGTATTTT.

V gene TRBV28 combines with J gene TRBJ2-7, with D possibly matching TRBD1 (5 bases). V was trimmed by 5 bases and J by 3 bases, leaving 5 bases between them. CDR3 length: 11 amino acids. CDR1 is MDHEN, CDR2 SYDVKM, per germline. The CDR3 region has the DNA TGTGCCAGCAGTGACAGCTACGAGCAGTACTTC. Amino acids: CASSDSYEQYF.

The rearrangement uses TRBV7-3 and TRBJ2-1; the D is unclear. CDR3 size: 17 residues. CDR1 SGHTA and CDR2 FQGTGA come from the germline V gene. The germline V and J ends were trimmed by 1 base and 0 bases, with 13 bases remaining between them. The CDR3 region is CASSLRAVRSSYNEQFF. Here the CDR3 DNA reads TGTGCCAGCAGCTTAAGGGCGGTTCGGAGCTCCTACAATGAGCAGTTCTTC.

The V gene is TRBV6-5, the J gene TRBJ1-2, with D uncertain. The CDR3 is 15 amino acids. V was clipped by 6 bases and J by 0 bases, with 14 bases between them. Germline V CDR1 and CDR2: MNHEY, SVGAGI. Here the CDR3 reads CASRPDGLTNYGYTF. CDR3 bases: TGTGCCAGCAGGCCTGACGGACTAACTAACTATGGCTACACCTTC.

This chain joins TRBV7-2 and TRBJ1-1, with TRBD1 matching over 8 bases. The ends lost 4 bases at V and 5 bases at J; junction bases unmatched: 6. Germline CDR1 and CDR2: SGHTA and FQGNSA. There are 14 residues in the CDR3. The CDR3 DNA reads as TGTGCCAGCAGCTACCTGACAGGGGCAACTGAAGCTTTCTTT. It specifies CASSYLTGATEAFF.

The sample holds a few counts of this clone. This chain joins TRBV7-9 and TRBJ2-1, with a weak D call TRBD2 (6 bases). Per the germline V gene, CDR1 is SEHNR and CDR2 is FQNEAQ (reference sequence). The CDR3 extends over 16 amino acids. V lost 6 bases and J 0 bases, leaving 15 bases between the germline ends. CDR3 DNA sequence: TGTGCCAGCAGTGAGGTTGGAGGGGCCTCCTACAATGAGCAGTTCTTC. The encoded protein is CASSEVGGASYNEQFF.

This clone turned up a few times. The chain links TRBV7-2 to TRBJ1-5; 10 bases are a match to TRBD1. With V trimmed by 8 bases and J by 5 bases, 12 bases remained unmatched. Germline V lookup: CDR1 SGHTA, CDR2 FQGNSA. The CDR3 consists of 16 residues. Here the CDR3 DNA reads TGTGCCAGCGGTTACCGGGCTGGGACAGGGGATCAGCCCCAGCATTTT. This encodes CASGYRAGTGDQPQHF.

The gene calls are TRBV5-1 and TRBJ1-1, with no clear D. The V gene's germline CDR1 is SGHRS and CDR2 YFSETQ. Trimming cost V 3 bases and J 1 base, with 10 bases left between them. This CDR3 spans 14 amino acids. The CDR3 reads CASSSSTGNTEAFF. The CDR3, as DNA: TGCGCCAGCAGCTCCTCCACCGGGAACACTGAAGCTTTCTTT.

A few counts support this clone. The chain recombines TRBV7-9 with TRBJ1-1; no firm D call. The ends were cut back, 2 bases at V and 0 bases at J, with 7 bases in the middle. CDR1 SEHNR and CDR2 FQNEAQ come from the germline V gene (reference sequence). This CDR3 is 14 amino acids long. CDR3 coding DNA: TGTGCCAGCAGCTTAATGGCTATGAACACTGAAGCTTTCTTT. Translation: CASSLMAMNTEAFF.

The table lists this clone with a few counts. The rearrangement joins TRBV6-5 to TRBJ2-1, with 12 bases aligning to TRBD2. There are 15 residues in the CDR3. Germline CDR1 and CDR2: MNHEY and SVGAGI. With 6 bases clipped from V and 2 bases from J, the junction kept 2 bases outside the gene matches. The CDR3 DNA is TGTGCCAGCAGGAGACTAGCGGGGGCCTACAATGAGCAGTTCTTC. Its translation: CASRRLAGAYNEQFF.

This chain joins TRBV5-1 and TRBJ2-1, with D possibly TRBD2 on 5 matching bases. The V gene lost 1 base and the J gene lost 8 bases, with 13 bases spanning the gap. Germline V gene sequence: CDR1 SGHRS, CDR2 YFSETQ. The CDR3 length is 14 residues. The CDR3 sequence: CASSLSGSVHEQFF. CDR3 bases: TGCGCCAGCAGCTTGTCGGGGTCGGTGCATGAGCAGTTCTTC.

This clone was detected only a few times. This rearrangement joins TRBV6-4 to TRBJ2-1; D gene unclear. The CDR3 contains 13 residues. V was cut by 3 bases and J by 6 bases, with 9 bases left in between. The germline CDR1 and CDR2 sequences are MRHNA and SNTAGT. CDR3 loop: CASSDVGSNEQFF. The CDR3 nucleotides are TGTGCCAGCAGTGATGTGGGGTCCAATGAGCAGTTCTTC.

In regard to this clone: Germline is not matched at one junction end, which may reflect a read error. The gene calls are TRBV11-2 and TRBJ2-7, with TRBD1 identical over 8 bases. Germline V gene data show CDR1 as SGHAT and CDR2 as FQNNGV. CDR3 length equals 14 residues. The chain's CDR3 is CASSRRDRGHEQYF. The CDR3 nucleotides read TGTGCCAGCAGCCGAAGAGACAGGGGCCACGAGCAATACTTC.

This clone has more than one count but fewer than ten. The chain is built from TRBV30 and TRBJ2-7; 10 positions match TRBD1. V was pared by 5 bases and J by 4 bases, with 2 bases of the junction left unmatched. Germline V gene sequence: CDR1 GTSNPN, CDR2 SVGIG (reference sequence). The CDR3 loop spans 12 amino acids. The CDR3 nucleotides are TGTGCCTGGGGGGACAGGGGATACGAGCAGTACTTC. This encodes CAWGDRGYEQYF.

In this sample, this clone turned up a few times. The chain employs TRBV6-5 and TRBJ1-5; possible D gene TRBD1, 6 bases. With 6 bases removed from V and 11 bases from J, the gap between germline ends came to 23 bases. The germline V gene has CDR1 MNHEY and CDR2 SVGAGI. The CDR3 consists of 15 residues. CDR3 sequence reads: CASRAPGSLGHAQHF. The CDR3 region has the DNA TGTGCCAGCAGGGCTCCGGGATCCCTGGGACATGCCCAGCATTTT.

This clone was found a few times. J is TRBJ2-7 and V is TRBV27; TRBD1 matches 7 bases. CDR3 length equals 13 residues. J gave up 12 bases and V 4 bases, and 12 bases lay outside the gene matches. CDR1 is MNHEY, CDR2 SMNVEV, per germline (reference sequence). The CDR3 protein is CASSSDRVRGWYF. CDR3 sequence (DNA): TGTGCCAGCAGTTCCGACAGGGTCCGGGGATGGTACTTC.

V gene TRBV28 combines with J gene TRBJ2-7; perhaps TRBD1 as D (5 bases). Germline CDR1 is MDHEN and CDR2 is SYDVKM. Trimming removed 2 bases at V and 3 bases at J, with 14 bases between. The length of the CDR3 is 15 residues. The chain's CDR3 is CASSLGAGKGYEQYF. DNA of the CDR3: TGTGCCAGCAGTTTAGGGGCAGGGAAAGGCTACGAGCAGTACTTC.

This clone was picked up a small number of times. The chain links TRBV4-3 to TRBJ2-1, with no clear D. The CDR3 has 11 residues. The germline V and J ends were trimmed by 3 bases and 13 bases, with 10 bases remaining between them. Germline assignment: CDR1 LGHNA and CDR2 YSLEER. Here the CDR3 DNA reads TGCGCCAGCAGCCAGGGCCCCCGTCAGTTCTTC. This translates into CASSQGPRQFF.

This clone appeared a few times. V gene TRBV29-1 combines with J gene TRBJ2-7; TRBD2 agrees at 10 bases. The germline V gene encodes CDR1 SQVTM and CDR2 ANQGSEA. With 6 bases clipped from V and 8 bases from J, the junction kept 16 bases outside the gene matches. The CDR3 totals 15 residues. The chain's CDR3 is CSVGPELAGVFQQYF. CDR3 bases: TGCAGCGTGGGTCCCGAGCTAGCGGGGGTATTCCAGCAGTACTTC.

This clone was found a few times. The rearrangement links TRBV18 to TRBJ1-1; no definite D call. The germline V gene encodes CDR1 KGHSH and CDR2 LQKENI. With 4 bases removed from V and 4 bases from J, the gap between germline ends came to 16 bases. CDR3 size: 15 residues. The chain's CDR3 is CASSLFEESSTEAFF. The CDR3 region has the DNA TGTGCCAGCTCACTTTTTGAGGAGAGTAGCACTGAAGCTTTCTTT.